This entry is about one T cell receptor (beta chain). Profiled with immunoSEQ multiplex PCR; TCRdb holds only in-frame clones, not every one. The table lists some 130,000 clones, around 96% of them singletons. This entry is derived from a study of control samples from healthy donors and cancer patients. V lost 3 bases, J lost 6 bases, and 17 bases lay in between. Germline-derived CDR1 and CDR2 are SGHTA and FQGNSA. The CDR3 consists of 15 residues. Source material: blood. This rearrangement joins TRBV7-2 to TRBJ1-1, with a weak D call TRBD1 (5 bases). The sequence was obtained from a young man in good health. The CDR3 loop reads CASSFSRAGISEAFF. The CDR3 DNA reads TGTGCCAGCAGCTTCAGCAGGGCTGGGATCTCTGAAGCTTTCTTT.